This T cell receptor beta chain was sequenced in a study of identical twins. The germline V and J ends were trimmed by 0 bases and 4 bases, with 15 bases remaining between them. Germline-derived CDR1 and CDR2 are ENHRY and SYGVKD. CDR3 size: 16 residues. TCRdb independently ran MiXCR on the 5' RACE reads; one entry per CDR3 protein. The sample lists roughly 1.6 million distinct CDR3 sequences; 32% were seen once. The V gene is TRBV10-3, the J gene TRBJ1-1; D call uncertain. This receptor was obtained from a newborn girl in good health. The specimen was cord blood. The chain's CDR3 is CAISESGSPRSTEAFF. CDR3 DNA sequence: TGTGCCATCAGTGAGTCAGGGAGCCCCAGGAGCACTGAAGCTTTCTTT.